Below are 22 T cell receptor beta chains sequenced from a single sample in a study of cytomegalovirus exposure and HLA in healthy donors. Using immunoSEQ multiplex PCR, the repertoire was profiled, and TCRdb retains in-frame clones only, with some absent. The repertoire includes around 150,000 clones, approximately 90% of them detected once, and 0.6% to 0.8% sits in the top ten. Specimen: PBMCs. The receptor source for this set is a man in his late teens or twenties in good health and CMV-seronegative.

The CDR3: CASSLDDRNYGYTF. The CDR3 nucleotides read TGTGCCAGCAGCTTAGATGACAGGAACTATGGCTACACCTTC. The rearrangement uses TRBV7-2 and TRBJ1-2; possible D gene TRBD1, 6 bases. This CDR3 has 14 residues. Germline loops: CDR1 SGHTA, CDR2 FQGNSA. The V end was cut by 1 base, the J end by 2 bases, with 8 bases between.

The sample holds one count of this clone. The chain is built from TRBV27 and TRBJ1-2, with 7 bases aligning to TRBD1. The germline gives CDR1 MNHEY, CDR2 SMNVEV (reference sequence). Trimming removed 5 bases from V and 2 bases from J; junction bases left unmatched: 11. The CDR3 has 16 amino acids. CDR3 loop: CASSTYPDRANYGYTF. The CDR3 DNA reads TGTGCCAGCAGTACTTACCCTGACAGGGCCAACTATGGCTACACCTTC.

The CDR3 loop is CASKQGSSNQPQHF. CDR3 DNA sequence: TGTGCCAGCAAGCAGGGTTCGAGCAATCAGCCCCAGCATTTT. The V and J genes are TRBV2 and TRBJ1-5, with D possibly being TRBD1 (5 bases). Trimming shortened V by 7 bases and J by 1 base, and 11 bases separated the two germline ends. The CDR3 spans 14 residues. CDR1 and CDR2 (germline): SNHLY, FYNNEI.

The rearrangement joins TRBV2 to TRBJ2-4; 8 bases match TRBD2. CDR3 size: 15 residues. Germline V gene data show CDR1 as SNHLY and CDR2 as FYNNEI. Trimming took 4 bases from V and 9 from J; bases not matched to a gene: 11. CDR3 nucleotides: TGTGCCAGCAGTGCGGGGGGGGGCTCTAATCGCATTCAGTACTTC. Translation gives CASSAGGGSNRIQYF.

The sample holds one count of this clone. The rearrangement uses TRBV18 and TRBJ1-5, with 7 bases fitting TRBD1. V lost 4 bases to trimming and J lost 3 bases; unmatched junction nucleotides: 12. This CDR3 spans 17 amino acids. Looked up from germline, CDR1 is KGHSH and CDR2 is LQKENI. The CDR3 sequence is CASSQSSRDRVNQPQHF. The DNA for the CDR3 is TGTGCCAGCTCACAGAGCTCCCGGGACAGAGTCAATCAGCCCCAGCATTTT.

V gene TRBV5-1 combines with J gene TRBJ1-1; 8 nucleotides agree with TRBD1. This CDR3 is 14 amino acids long. After removal of 2 bases from V and 4 bases from J, the junction contained 4 bases not matched to a gene. Germline values: CDR1 SGHRS, CDR2 YFSETQ. The CDR3 region is CASSLQGVGTEAFF. CDR3 nucleotide sequence: TGCGCCAGCAGCTTACAGGGGGTCGGCACTGAAGCTTTCTTT.

V gene TRBV6-1 combines with J gene TRBJ2-7; the D is unclear. Germline V gene data show CDR1 as MNHNS and CDR2 as SASEGT. The V end lost 7 bases, the J end lost 2 bases, and 12 bases lay between the germline ends. The CDR3 contains 13 residues. The CDR3 sequence is CASKPGRTYEQYF. DNA of the CDR3: TGTGCCAGCAAGCCAGGCAGGACCTACGAGCAGTACTTC.

The chain joins TRBV7-2 to TRBJ1-2, with a possible D match to TRBD1 (5 bases). The germline CDR1 and CDR2 sequences are SGHTA and FQGNSA. This CDR3 has 13 amino acids. Deletions cut 3 bases from V and 8 bases from J, with 13 bases between. CDR3 amino acids: CASSLGGTRGYTF. The CDR3 DNA reads as TGTGCCAGCAGCTTGGGCGGGACCCGGGGCTACACCTTC. Based on the CDR3 plus reference TRBV7-2 and TRBJ1-2, the full variable domain is GAGVSQSPSNKVTEKGKDVELRCDPISGHTALYWYRQSLGQGLEFLIYFQGNSAPDKSGLPSDRFSAERTGGSVSTLTIQRTQQEDSAVYLCASSLGGTRGYTFGSGTRLTVV.

The gene calls are TRBV9 and TRBJ1-3; 8 bases align to TRBD1. V lost 4 bases to trimming and J lost 0 bases; unmatched junction nucleotides: 3. Per germline, CDR1 SGDLS and CDR2 YYNGEE. This CDR3 has 15 residues. CDR3 nucleotides: TGTGCCAGCAGCTACAGGGGGGACTCTGGAAACACCATATATTTT. As protein: CASSYRGDSGNTIYF.

This sequence joins TRBV2 and TRBJ2-7; 11 nucleotides align to TRBD1. This CDR3 comprises 15 residues. Germline CDR1 and CDR2: SNHLY and FYNNEI. V lost 7 bases to trimming and J lost 5 bases; unmatched junction nucleotides: 10. The CDR3 bases are TGTGCCAGCACGAAATCCGGGACAGGGGGTGACGAGCAGTACTTC. Protein: CASTKSGTGGDEQYF.

The J gene is TRBJ2-7, the V gene TRBV5-8; 8 bases are shared with TRBD1. The CDR3 totals 15 residues. With 3 bases clipped from V and 2 bases from J, the junction kept 7 bases outside the gene matches. Germline CDR1 SGHTS, CDR2 YDEGEE. CDR3 loop: CASSYSGTGPYEQYV. The CDR3 coding sequence is TGTGCCAGCAGCTACTCCGGGACAGGCCCCTACGAGCAGTACGTC.

This sequence joins TRBV2 and TRBJ2-1; 7 positions match TRBD1. The CDR3 covers 16 residues. J gave up 4 bases and V 7 bases, and 13 bases lay outside the gene matches. Germline CDR1 SNHLY, CDR2 FYNNEI. The CDR3 region is CASIGNRGSPYNEQFF. For the CDR3, the DNA is TGTGCCAGCATTGGAAACAGGGGTTCCCCTTACAATGAGCAGTTCTTC.

The chain recombines TRBV5-1 with TRBJ2-7; perhaps TRBD1 as D (5 bases). This CDR3 spans 13 amino acids. V lost 0 bases and J lost 7, with 11 bases in between. The germline gives CDR1 SGHRS, CDR2 YFSETQ. The DNA for the CDR3 is TGCGCCAGCAGCTTGGTAGTCCAGGGTGAGCAGTACTTC. The encoded protein is CASSLVVQGEQYF. The full variable domain, with the rest looked up from reference TRBV5-1 and TRBJ2-7, is KAGVTQTPRYLIKTRGQQVTLSCSPISGHRSVSWYQQTPGQGLQFLFEYFSETQRNKGNFPGRFSGRQFSNSRSEMNVSTLELGDSALYLCASSLVVQGEQYFGPGTRLTVT.

V and J are TRBV9 and TRBJ2-5, with 7 bases lining up with TRBD1. The V and J ends lost 1 base and 2 bases, in that order; junction bases with no gene match: 5. The CDR3 spans 15 residues. The germline gives CDR1 SGDLS, CDR2 YYNGEE. CDR3 protein: CASSVKTGPQETQYF. The CDR3 nucleotides are TGTGCCAGCAGCGTAAAGACAGGGCCTCAAGAGACCCAGTACTTC.

The genes are TRBV9 and TRBJ1-2; D is possibly TRBD1 (6 bases). There are 12 residues in the CDR3. V lost 5 bases, J lost 8 bases, and 13 bases lay in between. Germline V gene lookup returns CDR1 SGDLS and CDR2 YYNGEE. The DNA for the CDR3 is TGTGCCAGCAGTCACAGGGTTTGGGGCTACACCTTC. Protein: CASSHRVWGYTF.

In this sample, this clone turned up once. The rearrangement links TRBV14 to TRBJ1-2, with TRBD1 matching 7 bases. CDR1 SGHDN and CDR2 FVKESK come from the germline V gene. Trimming at V came to 4 bases and at J to 5 bases, leaving 4 bases not matched to a gene. CDR3 length: 13 residues. The CDR3 sequence is CASSPTGQYGYTF. The CDR3 nucleotides are TGTGCCAGCAGCCCGACAGGGCAGTATGGCTACACCTTC.

The chain has TRBV5-1 and TRBJ1-2; 9 bases are a match to TRBD1. The V segment lost 3 bases and the J segment 0 bases; nucleotides outside the gene matches: 6. CDR1 and CDR2 (germline): SGHRS, YFSETQ. This CDR3 has 16 residues. CDR3 loop: CASSSTGQGANYGYTF. DNA of the CDR3: TGCGCCAGCAGCTCGACGGGACAGGGAGCTAACTATGGCTACACCTTC.

This rearrangement joins TRBV30 to TRBJ1-2; D possibly corresponds to TRBD1 (6 bases). This CDR3 region has 15 residues. V lost 0 bases, J lost 1 base, and 12 bases lay in between. Germline V gene sequence: CDR1 GTSNPN, CDR2 SVGIG (reference sequence). The CDR3 loop reads CAWSVTGKFNYGYTF. Here the CDR3 DNA reads TGTGCCTGGAGTGTAACAGGGAAATTTAACTATGGCTACACCTTC.

V and J are TRBV5-1 and TRBJ1-2, with D possibly being TRBD1 (5 bases). CDR1 SGHRS and CDR2 YFSETQ come from the germline V gene. V was trimmed by 4 bases and J by 2 bases, leaving 21 bases between them. The CDR3 is 17 amino acids. The chain's CDR3 is CASSPNPQGITNYGYTF. The DNA of the CDR3 is TGCGCCAGCAGCCCCAACCCGCAGGGAATAACCAACTATGGCTACACCTTC. Combining the CDR3 with reference TRBV5-1 and TRBJ1-2 gives the whole variable domain KAGVTQTPRYLIKTRGQQVTLSCSPISGHRSVSWYQQTPGQGLQFLFEYFSETQRNKGNFPGRFSGRQFSNSRSEMNVSTLELGDSALYLCASSPNPQGITNYGYTFGSGTRLTVV.

This clone was seen once. At one end, the junction sequence differs from germline, possibly due to a read error. The chain recombines TRBV19 with TRBJ1-5, with 7 nucleotides matching TRBD1. The length of the CDR3 is 14 residues. Germline V gene lookup returns CDR1 LNHDA and CDR2 SQIVND (reference sequence). The CDR3 region is CASTPGQPNQPRHF. CDR3 nucleotides: TGTGCCAGTACCCCGGGACAGCCTAATCAGCCCCGGCATTTT.

This chain links TRBV2 with TRBJ2-2, with D unclear. V shed 7 bases and J shed 1 base, with 10 bases lying between them. The CDR3 has 14 amino acids. Germline V gene data show CDR1 as SNHLY and CDR2 as FYNNEI. CDR3: CASMGSLNTGELFF. The CDR3 coding sequence is TGTGCCAGCATGGGCAGCCTGAACACCGGGGAGCTGTTTTTT.

This clone was recorded a few times. The rearrangement joins TRBV30 to TRBJ1-1, with D perhaps matching TRBD1 (6 bases). Germline V lookup: CDR1 GTSNPN, CDR2 SVGIG (reference sequence). CDR3 size: 14 residues. V lost 4 bases, J lost 5 bases, and 17 bases lay in between. The CDR3 region is CAWTGEGWRTEAFF. As DNA, the CDR3 is TGTGCCTGGACAGGGGAAGGTTGGAGGACTGAAGCTTTCTTT.